The rows below give T cell receptor beta chains drawn from one sample of a study of T cell clonotyping in hematopoietic cell transplantation. TCRdb keeps only in-frame clones here, not all; method: immunoSEQ multiplex PCR. The sample has tens of thousands of clones, 85% to 90% seen once. Sequencing used peripheral blood mononuclear cells, obtained before stem cell transplant. Receptor source: a man in his late teens or twenties with biphenotypic leukemia. Some clones in this sample may be carry-over from other donors' samples. Both conserved end residues are trimmed from each CDR3. Clone sizes are given selectively: once, few, many, or a class where the clone is expanded.

TRBJ2-3,NA,TRBV4-1,ASSQVGTSTDTQY
TRBJ2-3,NA,TRBV10-3,AISESDTQY
TRBJ2-7,NA,TRBV11-2,ASTGTNSYEQY
TRBJ1-5,NA,TRBV19,ASGTGGDSPTIREPQH
TRBJ2-5,NA,TRBV4-3,ASSQGWGLETQY
TRBJ1-5,once,TRBV19,ASRTQAQGNQPQH
TRBJ2-7,NA,TRBV7-2,ASSLSQDSYEQY
TRBJ1-2,NA,TRBV29-1,SVVRGYGYT
TRBJ1-1,NA,TRBV5-5,ASSFQGDTEAF
TRBJ1-6,once,TRBV6-5,ASRRWQEDSPLH
TRBJ1-1,NA,TRBV29-1,SATPTYTEAF
TRBJ1-4,few,TRBV6-1,ASASTPQANEKLF
TRBJ2-7,NA,TRBV12-5,ASRSRDSYEQY
TRBJ2-7,NA,TRBV5-1,ASRQGPYEQY
TRBJ2-7,NA,TRBV4-2,ASSQLTSGRFNEQY
TRBJ2-1,NA,TRBV7-8,ASSFWRGRSEQF
TRBJ1-2,NA,TRBV27,ASSHQANYGYT
TRBJ2-6,NA,TRBV25-1,ASSDPLGRGANVLT
TRBJ2-7,NA,TRBV27,ASSLGAQSYEQY
TRBJ1-1,NA,TRBV4-3,ASSQVFSPYTEAF
TRBJ2-7,NA,TRBV11-2,ASSLGLLEQY
TRBJ1-5,NA,TRBV4-1,ASSQLGIVGGGNQPQH
TRBJ2-7,NA,TRBV15,ATSRDPPEIHYEQY
TRBJ1-1,NA,TRBV12-5,ASGLVGNSGTEAF
TRBJ2-7,once,TRBV27,ASSLNILAESYEQY
TRBJ2-2,NA,TRBV11-3,ASSPRGAGELF
TRBJ2-1,NA,TRBV5-1,ASSLRTSGQSYNEQF
TRBJ2-7,NA,TRBV19,ASSIDQMGYEQY
TRBJ1-5,NA,TRBV19,ASRTSLTEGNQPQH
TRBJ1-1,NA,TRBV30,AWRKGGTGNTEAF
TRBJ2-7,NA,TRBV4-1,ASSQEVGSKQY
TRBJ2-3,NA,TRBV19,ASSIGTVTDTQY
TRBJ2-3,NA,TRBV5-1,ASSLEGGGDTQY
TRBJ1-1,NA,TRBV7-9,ASSSSTRTEAF
TRBJ1-5,NA,TRBV11-3,ASSFGLLEPQH
TRBJ1-6,NA,TRBV5-1,ASSFMGQGAKNNSPLH
TRBJ1-1,NA,TRBV19,ASSITLTTEAF
TRBJ2-3,NA,TRBV27,ASRVRGWTNPDTQY
TRBJ1-4,NA,TRBV7-8,ASSALDSTNEKLF
TRBJ1-2,NA,TRBV10-3,AISELGDWDDYGYT
TRBJ2-7,NA,TRBV30,AWSFPYEQY
TRBJ1-5,NA,TRBV19,ASGSGSQPQH
TRBJ2-1,NA,TRBV5-1,ASSGELNRENEQF
TRBJ2-5,once,TRBV7-9,ASSIRGLAVQETQY
TRBJ1-2,NA,TRBV2,ASSDQSNYGYT
TRBJ2-1,NA,TRBV27,ASSLQGGSEQF
TRBJ1-1,NA,TRBV4-1,ASSQVLAGYAF
TRBJ2-7,few,TRBV9,ASSVEAGKTYEQY